This T cell receptor (beta chain) was recovered during a study of OX40 agonist ivuxolimab in advanced cancers. Across the whole study: While on treatment, patients had intravenous ivuxolimab at 0.01 to 10 mg/kg every 2 weeks. Points from the study as a whole: Relative to CD4+, CD8+ T cells held more expanded clones on average.

Produced via immunoSEQ multiplex PCR; TCRdb's table is partial and in-frame only. This repertoire shows 55,000 or so clones, around nine tenths found once; its top ten account for approximately 6.6%. With regard to this clone: The target antigen is unknown.

CDR1 SGHRS and CDR2 YFSETQ come from the germline V gene. V dropped 0 bases and J dropped 8 bases, with 14 bases sitting between them. The CDR3 runs 14 residues. The clonotype was recovered from an adult with an advanced solid tumor such as melanoma, head and neck, liver or kidney cancer. This material consisted of CD4+ or CD8+ T cells sorted from blood, taken in a trial of the OX40 agonist ivuxolimab. The chain has TRBV5-1 and TRBJ1-2; perhaps TRBD1 as D (5 bases). CDR3 protein: CASSLDLTVRGYTF. CDR3 nucleotides: TGCGCCAGCAGCTTGGATCTGACAGTTAGAGGCTACACCTTC.